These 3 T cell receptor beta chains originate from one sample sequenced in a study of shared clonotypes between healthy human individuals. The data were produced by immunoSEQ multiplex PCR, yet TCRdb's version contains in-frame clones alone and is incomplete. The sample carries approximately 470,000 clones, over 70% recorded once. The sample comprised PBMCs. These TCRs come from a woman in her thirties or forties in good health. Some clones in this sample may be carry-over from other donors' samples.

CDR3 DNA: TGCGCCAGCAGCCTGCGGACTAGCGGGAGCGGAGAGACCCAGTACTTC. This codes for CASSLRTSGSGETQYF. The V gene is TRBV5-1, the J gene TRBJ2-5; 13 nucleotides match TRBD2. The CDR3 runs 16 residues. CDR1 is SGHRS, CDR2 YFSETQ, per germline. The ends lost 4 bases at V and 4 bases at J; junction bases unmatched: 7.

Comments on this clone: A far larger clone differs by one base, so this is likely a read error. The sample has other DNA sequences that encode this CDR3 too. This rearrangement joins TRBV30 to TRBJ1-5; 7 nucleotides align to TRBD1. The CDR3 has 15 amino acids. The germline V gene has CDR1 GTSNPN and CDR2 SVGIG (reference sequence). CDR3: CAWSLRTGGNQPQHF. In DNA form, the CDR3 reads TGTGCCTGGAGCCTTCGGACAGGAGGCAACCAGCCCCAGCATTTT. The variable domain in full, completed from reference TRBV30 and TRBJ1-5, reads SQTIHQWPATLVQPVGSPLSLECTVEGTSNPNLYWYRQAAGRGLQLLFYSVGIGQISSEVPQNLSASRPQDRQFILSSKKLLLSDSGFYLCAWSLRTGGNQPQHFGDGTRLSIL.

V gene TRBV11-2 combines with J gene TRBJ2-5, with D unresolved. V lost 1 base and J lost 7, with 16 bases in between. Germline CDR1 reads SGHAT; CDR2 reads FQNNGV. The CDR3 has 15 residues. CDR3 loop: CASSLVSRSIGTQYF. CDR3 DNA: TGTGCCAGCAGCTTAGTGTCTCGGAGCATAGGGACCCAGTACTTC.